The present T cell receptor beta chain was sequenced within a study of OX40 agonist ivuxolimab in advanced cancers. Germline V gene data show CDR1 as SGHVS and CDR2 as FNYEAQ. There are 17 residues in the CDR3. Trimming at V came to 0 bases and at J to 7 bases, leaving 11 bases not matched to a gene. Method: immunoSEQ multiplex PCR; TCRdb's copy keeps in-frame clones and lacks some. This sample carries 35,000 to 50,000 clones, approximately 90% of them seen once, and the ten largest clones take 20% to 25%. This receptor was identified in an adult with an advanced solid tumor such as melanoma, head and neck, liver or kidney cancer. This chain connects TRBV7-6 to TRBJ2-1; 8 nucleotides line up with TRBD1. The sample was CD4+ or CD8+ T cells sorted from blood, taken in a trial of the OX40 agonist ivuxolimab. CDR3 sequence: CASSLAGGQAVWNEQFF. The CDR3 DNA reads TGTGCCAGCAGCTTAGCGGGGGGACAGGCTGTGTGGAATGAGCAGTTCTTC.